These T cell receptor beta chains were read from a single sample in a study of blood T cell repertoires in COVID-19. TCRdb keeps only in-frame clones here, not all; method: immunoSEQ multiplex PCR. The sample has about 160,000 clones; 70% to 80% are singletons. Sample: peripheral blood. These receptors all come from a woman aged 60-70 years with COVID-19, enrolled during active disease. CDR3s include the opening cysteine and the closing phenylalanine or tryptophan. D genes are given only for firm matches.

TRBV11-2	.	TRBJ2-1	CASSRTAYNEQFF
TRBV7-2	TRBD2	TRBJ2-7	CASSPNGRGGRYEQYF
TRBV18	.	TRBJ2-7	CASSPESLAGQGLAGPYEQYF
TRBV5-4	.	TRBJ2-3	CASSFSAPSTDTQYF
TRBV18	.	TRBJ1-4	CASSGATGNEKLFF
TRBV27	TRBD1	TRBJ1-5	CATSTGINQPQHF
TRBV12-3/TRBV12-4	.	TRBJ1-1	CASTVLPNTEAFF
TRBV25-1	TRBD2	TRBJ2-4	CASSAGGSAKNIQYF
TRBV6-1	TRBD2	TRBJ2-1	CASSELAGGYNEQFF
TRBV5-6	TRBD2	TRBJ2-3	CASSLAVTSGSITDTQYF
TRBV7-2	.	TRBJ1-1	CASSRTANTEAFF
TRBV3-1/TRBV3-2	TRBD2	TRBJ2-3	CASSLLAGGLSDTQYF
TRBV5-4	.	TRBJ2-5	CASSSQGQETQYF
TRBV28	.	TRBJ1-2	CASITPRAGIHGYTF
TRBV27	.	TRBJ1-1	CASSLHGRAEAFF
TRBV9	.	TRBJ2-4	CASSVTTGGVQYF
TRBV5-1	TRBD2	TRBJ2-5	CASRLAGQETQYF
TRBV7-3	.	TRBJ1-1	CASSPLLNTEAFF
TRBV6-5	TRBD1	TRBJ1-6	CASSFGTVRGSPLHF
TRBV3-1/TRBV3-2	TRBD2	TRBJ2-1	CASSLTKGLAGAGSSYNEQFF
TRBV7-3	.	TRBJ2-5	CASSLTSDSWGTQYF
TRBV2	.	TRBJ1-1	CASSEVKYEAFF
TRBV2	TRBD2	TRBJ2-3	CAGTAGGNIDTQYF
TRBV6-5	.	TRBJ1-1	CASSTIWTANTEAFF
TRBV29-1	.	TRBJ2-1	CSATGVAENNEQFF
TRBV28	.	TRBJ2-7	CASSSHRDEQYF
TRBV6-4	.	TRBJ1-2	CASRQGHGYTF
TRBV19	.	TRBJ2-3	CASSITGLIYADTQYF
TRBV28	.	TRBJ1-2	CASSLGTIRGYTF
TRBV5-1	TRBD1	TRBJ2-2	CASSLDTGGGNGELFF
TRBV6-5	.	TRBJ1-6	CASLGVFNSPLHF
TRBV3-1/TRBV3-2	.	TRBJ1-2	CASSQRGNGGYTF
TRBV24-1	.	TRBJ2-5	CATETGLGSQYF
TRBV7-2	.	TRBJ1-6	CASSSWGVGSNNSPLHF
TRBV6-4	TRBD2	TRBJ2-3	CASSPGTSDTQYF
TRBV5-5	TRBD2	TRBJ2-1	CASSFRGEYNEQFF
TRBV19	.	TRBJ2-6	CASTPLPPGANVLTF
TRBV6-5	TRBD1	TRBJ1-2	CASTGTGYGYTF
TRBV5-6	.	TRBJ2-1	CASSLLGQSYNEQFF
TRBV2	.	TRBJ1-5	CATHPVGGINNQPQHF
TRBV7-2	.	TRBJ2-5	CASSRQGGETQYF
TRBV15	.	TRBJ1-2	CATSKHSGAGGYTF
TRBV18	TRBD1	TRBJ2-7	CASSRDSNYEQYF
TRBV18	.	TRBJ1-1	CASSPRVGGLASEAFF
TRBV28	.	TRBJ1-4	CASRAQSQRGEKLFF
TRBV30	.	TRBJ2-7	CAWETGNEQYF
TRBV2	TRBD1	TRBJ1-6	CASSQDRVGSPLHF
TRBV6-4	.	TRBJ2-7	CASPKAVSYEQYF
TRBV6-5	.	TRBJ2-3	CASNPLSITDTQYF